The sequence of this TCR beta chain was determined in a study of PD-1 blockade in classical Hodgkin lymphoma. The CDR3 totals 13 residues. Germline V gene data show CDR1 as SSHAT and CDR2 as FNYEAQ (reference sequence). Each of the patients experienced relapse following autologous stem cell transplantation, and their brentuximab vedotin exposure differed. The best responses consisted of complete response, partial response or progressive disease. Study-wide results and limits: In newly diagnosed patients, baseline TCR diversity was reportedly below that of healthy donors.

Profiled with immunoSEQ multiplex PCR; TCRdb holds only in-frame clones, not every one. Of about 94,000 clones in the sample, 89% were seen once. Concerning this clone itself: Its antigen is not known. At one of its ends the junction is not consistent with the germline gene, which may arise from a read error.

The rearrangement uses TRBV7-7 and TRBJ1-1; no definite D call. This receptor was identified in a human donor with classical Hodgkin lymphoma. The sequencing here drew on peripheral blood mononuclear cells (PBMCs), taken before the second cycle of nivolumab. CDR3 protein: CASSYSENTEAFF. DNA for the CDR3: TGTGCTAGCAGCTACTCGGAGAACACTGAAGCTTTCTTT.